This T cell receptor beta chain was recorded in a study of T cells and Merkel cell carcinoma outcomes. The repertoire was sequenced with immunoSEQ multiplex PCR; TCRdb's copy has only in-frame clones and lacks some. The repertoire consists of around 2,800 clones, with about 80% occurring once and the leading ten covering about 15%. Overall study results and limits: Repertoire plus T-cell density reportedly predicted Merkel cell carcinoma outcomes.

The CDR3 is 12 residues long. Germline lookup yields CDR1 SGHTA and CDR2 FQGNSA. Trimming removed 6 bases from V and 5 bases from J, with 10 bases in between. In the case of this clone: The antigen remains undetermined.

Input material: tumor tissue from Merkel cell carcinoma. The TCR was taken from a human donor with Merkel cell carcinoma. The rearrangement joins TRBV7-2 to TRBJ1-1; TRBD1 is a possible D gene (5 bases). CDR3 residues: CASRLDTTEAFF. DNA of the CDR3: TGTGCCAGCAGATTGGACACAACTGAAGCTTTCTTT.